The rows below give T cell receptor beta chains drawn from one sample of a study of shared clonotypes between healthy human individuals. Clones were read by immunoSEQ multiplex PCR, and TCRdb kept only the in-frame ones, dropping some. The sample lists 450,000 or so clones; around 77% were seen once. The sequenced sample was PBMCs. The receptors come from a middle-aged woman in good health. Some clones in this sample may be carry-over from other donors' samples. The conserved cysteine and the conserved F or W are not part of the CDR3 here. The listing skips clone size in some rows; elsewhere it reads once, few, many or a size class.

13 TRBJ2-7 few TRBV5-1 ASSLGVAGAYEQY
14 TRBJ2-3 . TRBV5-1 ASSRGVAESTDTQY
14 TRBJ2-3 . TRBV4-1 ASSQHGTGGTDTQY
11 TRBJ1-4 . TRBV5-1 ASHQGNYEKLF
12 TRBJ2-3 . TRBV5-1 ASSLGQGSDTQY
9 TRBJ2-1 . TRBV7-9 ASSLNNEQF
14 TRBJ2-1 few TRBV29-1 SVVVRGQGVGNEQF
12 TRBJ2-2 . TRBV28 AIQAGGNTGELF
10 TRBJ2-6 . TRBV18 ASGQGANVLT
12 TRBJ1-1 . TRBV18 ASSPGAGHTEAF
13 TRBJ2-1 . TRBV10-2 ASSEYARSYNEQF
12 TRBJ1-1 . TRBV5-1 ASSLGTRNTEAF
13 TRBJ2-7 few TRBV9 ASSSQGLPTYEQY
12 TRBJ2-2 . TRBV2 ATRVEGSTGELF
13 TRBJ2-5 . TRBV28 ASSQPRGGQETQY
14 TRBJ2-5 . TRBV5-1 ASSTAGTSLRETQY
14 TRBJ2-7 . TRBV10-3 AISGLAGGGSYEQY
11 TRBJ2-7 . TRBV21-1 ATPWGGVEEQY
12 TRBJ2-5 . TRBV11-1 ASSPGRGKGTQY
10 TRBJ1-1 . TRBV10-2 ASSTPNTEAF
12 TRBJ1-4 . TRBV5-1 ASSPSMTDEKLF
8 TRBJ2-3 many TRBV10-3 AIGTRTQY
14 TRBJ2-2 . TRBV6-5 ASSYLVGGRGGELF
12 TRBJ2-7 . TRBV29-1 SVEVGTLLGEQY
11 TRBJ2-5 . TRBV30 AWTGTGRGTQY
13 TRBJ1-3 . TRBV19 ASSMGFQPGNTIY
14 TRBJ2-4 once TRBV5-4 ASSFEGGSPQNIQY
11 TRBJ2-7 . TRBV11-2 ASSLQGSYEQY
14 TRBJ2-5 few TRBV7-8 ASSLAAGGAGETQY
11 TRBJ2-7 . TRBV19 ASSIGRVDEQY
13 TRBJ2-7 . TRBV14 ASSQGTSSAYEQY
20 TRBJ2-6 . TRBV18 ASSPPGTSGRSHGSGANVLT
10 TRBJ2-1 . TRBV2 ASSLAVGEQF
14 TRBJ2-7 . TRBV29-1 SPPEGRISGPYEQY
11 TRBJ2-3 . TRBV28 ASRPTASDTQY
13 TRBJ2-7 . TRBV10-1 ASSEGSGPSYEQY
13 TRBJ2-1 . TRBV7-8 ASRQEPTAYNEQF
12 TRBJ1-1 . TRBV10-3 AISSGTANTEAF
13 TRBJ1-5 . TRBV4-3 ASSQDGPPNQPQH
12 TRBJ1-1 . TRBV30 AWSGTVRGNEAF
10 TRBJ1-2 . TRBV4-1 ASSQTGYGYT
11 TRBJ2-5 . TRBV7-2 ASSQELQETQY
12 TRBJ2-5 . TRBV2 ASKNDRPQETQY
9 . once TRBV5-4 ASQGRYEQY
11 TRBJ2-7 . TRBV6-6 ASSRDTSYEQY